This section outlines one T cell receptor (beta chain) sequence together with its context. The data are from a study of STAT5B mutations in CD4+ large granular lymphocyte leukemia. Per the germline V gene, CDR1 is SGHKS and CDR2 is YYEKEE (reference sequence). The CDR3 length is 16 residues. Between the trimmed V and J ends, which lost 4 bases and 0 bases, there was a span of 13 bases. TCRdb's table, derived via immunoSEQ multiplex PCR, lists solely in-frame clones and lacks some. This table holds 37,000 or so clones, roughly 76% found once. The receptor's source is a human donor in good health. The V gene is TRBV5-5, the J gene TRBJ2-2; D perhaps matches TRBD1 (5 bases). The sequenced sample consisted of CD4+ T cells from blood buffy coats. For the CDR3, the DNA is TGTGCCAGCAGCCTACAGGCAAACGCGAACACCGGGGAGCTGTTTTTT. It encodes CASSLQANANTGELFF.